The 9 T cell receptor beta chains presented below share a single source sample, sequenced in a study of cytomegalovirus exposure and HLA in healthy donors. Use of 60 Vbeta and 13 Jbeta primers characterized the PCR. The table came from immunoSEQ multiplex PCR; TCRdb's copy has only in-frame clones and leaves some out. This repertoire includes 200,000 to 250,000 clones. Material for sequencing was PBMCs. All receptors derive from a girl aged 2-10 years in good health and CMV-seropositive.

V and J are TRBV30 and TRBJ2-1; 12 positions match TRBD2. The CDR3 contains 13 residues. Looked up from germline, CDR1 is GTSNPN and CDR2 is SVGIG (reference sequence). J was trimmed by 9 bases and V by 7 bases; bases with no gene match: 7. The CDR3 nucleotides read TGTGCCTCGACTAGCGGGAGTAGAACTGAGCAGTTCTTC. Protein product: CASTSGSRTEQFF.

The chain recombines TRBV9 with TRBJ1-2; TRBD1 agrees at 7 bases. From germline, CDR1 is SGDLS and CDR2 YYNGEE. V lost 0 bases and J lost 3; bases outside the gene matches: 14. The CDR3 runs 18 residues. The CDR3 region has the DNA TGTGCCAGCAGCGTAGACAATGGGGCCGGGACAGCTTACTATGGCTACACCTTC. Residues: CASSVDNGAGTAYYGYTF.

The rearrangement links TRBV20-1 to TRBJ2-7, with D perhaps matching TRBD2 (5 bases). Germline values: CDR1 DFQATT, CDR2 SNEGSKA (reference sequence). Deletions cut 6 bases from V and 3 bases from J, with 9 bases between. The CDR3 is 11 amino acids. The CDR3 region has the DNA TGCAGTGCCCTTGACTACTACGAGCAGTACTTC. This sequence encodes CSALDYYEQYF.

The chain joins TRBV27 to TRBJ2-3; 8 bases match TRBD1. The CDR3 has 15 residues. Germline V gene data show CDR1 as MNHEY and CDR2 as SMNVEV (reference sequence). Trimming took 4 bases from V and 3 from J; bases not matched to a gene: 6. The CDR3 coding sequence is TGTGCCAGCAGTTCACAGGGGGGTTGGACAGATACGCAGTATTTT. As protein: CASSSQGGWTDTQYF.

The rearrangement joins TRBV19 to TRBJ2-5; TRBD2 matches 7 bases. CDR3 length equals 16 residues. V lost 7 bases, J lost 4 bases, and 15 bases stayed unmatched. The germline CDR1 and CDR2 sequences are LNHDA and SQIVND (reference sequence). The CDR3 region has the DNA TGTGCCAGTATGGACCCCAGCGGGGAGGTAGGAGAGACCCAGTACTTC. It is translated as CASMDPSGEVGETQYF.

The rearrangement links TRBV29-1 to TRBJ2-4, with D possibly TRBD2 on 7 matching bases. Germline CDR1 SQVTM, CDR2 ANQGSEA. The CDR3 contains 15 residues. The V gene lost 5 bases and the J gene lost 0 bases, with 14 bases spanning the gap. CDR3 DNA sequence: TGCAGCGTTAAGGGGGGGCAATTAGCCAAAAACATTCAGTACTTC. It is translated as CSVKGGQLAKNIQYF.

V gene TRBV10-3 combines with J gene TRBJ1-1; D is possibly TRBD1 (5 bases). In germline, CDR1 is ENHRY, CDR2 SYGVKD. The CDR3 contains 12 residues. Trimming took 8 bases from V and 5 from J, leaving 12 bases between them. Written as DNA, the CDR3 is TGTGCCATCCGTAAAGGGGAAACTGAAGCTTTCTTT. Protein: CAIRKGETEAFF.

V gene TRBV19 combines with J gene TRBJ1-1; 10 positions match TRBD1. Trimming removed 6 bases from V and 2 bases from J; junction bases left unmatched: 6. Germline V lookup: CDR1 LNHDA, CDR2 SQIVND (reference sequence). The CDR3 loop spans 15 amino acids. The CDR3 bases are TGTGCCAGTAGCCGGGACAGGGGCCCTAACACTGAAGCTTTCTTT. Translation gives CASSRDRGPNTEAFF.

The chain is built from TRBV18 and TRBJ1-1, with 7 bases matching TRBD1. This CDR3 spans 15 amino acids. From germline, CDR1 is KGHSH and CDR2 LQKENI. The V segment lost 8 bases and the J segment 1 base; nucleotides outside the gene matches: 10. The chain's CDR3 is CASRITGDKNTEAFF. DNA of the CDR3: TGTGCCAGCCGGATCACAGGGGATAAGAACACTGAAGCTTTCTTT.